These T cell receptor beta chains were read from a single sample in a study of human thymus T cells. The assay was immunoSEQ multiplex PCR, and TCRdb's table has in-frame clones only and misses some. The sample yields about 120,000 clones, around 94% seen once. Sequencing used thymus tissue. Every receptor here comes from a boy in the first two years of life with a congenital heart defect but otherwise immunologically healthy. Both conserved end residues are part of each CDR3.

v_gene,CDR3aa
TRBV6-1,CASSPFVWETQYF
TRBV2,CASSEGAKQVETQYF
TRBV28,CASSLSPGQGPGRETNYGYTF
TRBV7-9,CASSFLSGRDSSYNSPLHF
TRBV19,CASKGDSNEKLFF
TRBV6-4,CASSGRGGAVTF
TRBV27,CATYGAGQETQYF
TRBV6-1,CASSFCGLSYNEQFF
TRBV7-9,CASSRPDRGRNEGNQPQHF
TRBV19,CASRRGGLANYGYTF
TRBV11-3,CASSSTLGKADEHNEKLFF
TRBV2,CASSVGWASQETQYF
TRBV7-9,CASSLAGGQWFSEQYF
TRBV21-1,CASSRTRSGNTIYF
TRBV6-6,CASSPLPYYGYTF
TRBV5-6,CASSLPDTGPPSGANVLTF
TRBV2,CASRVGTGRTSLFYGYTF
TRBV5-6,CASSLGPLNEQFF
TRBV19,CASSHPPPQGNLVNEKLFF
TRBV7-2,CASSLRGRGGLVSYNEQFF
TRBV7-6,CASSLTRTGTLEETQYF
TRBV2,CASYGSSYEQYF
TRBV27,CASRNLAGLPNEQYF
TRBV7-2,CASSLVGEGPSGANVLTF
TRBV7-6,CASSFSSRIGYNEQFF
TRBV4-3,CASSQHLLSGTTAGELFF
TRBV6-6,CASRGRDNSPLHF
TRBV30,CAWRAISGLANNEQFF
TRBV19,CASSITGETEAFF
TRBV28,CASREDRGITDTQYF
TRBV19,CASTQGREAFF
TRBV7-2,CASSLGLWESPYNEQFF
TRBV7-2,CASQLAASMNTEAFF
TRBV6-5,CASSTVMDEQFF
TRBV4-1,CASSQALAGAPEQYF
TRBV7-2,CASSLAEGSSTDTQYF
TRBV6-5,CASSYSFPRMNTEAFF
TRBV28,CASSTRQGDYGYTF
TRBV5-6,CASSLMGQGYYEQYF
TRBV19,CASTFGLSWLQETQYF
TRBV11-3,CASSLDAGRGDGYTF
TRBV4-1,CASSPRDRGPLNTEAFF
TRBV4-1,CASSQTFYTEAFF
TRBV23-1,CASSPFFPDSSYNSPLHF
TRBV5-6,CASSHTRTGGAGNEQYF
TRBV7-9,CASSLGDEAEAFF
TRBV6-5,CASTPNRANSPLHF
TRBV30,CAPRRLAGGHTSYNEQFF
TRBV5-1,CASSWGQTHPLPEQYF
TRBV5-6,CASSLAPVQETQYF
TRBV2,CCKCEKLFF
TRBV5-5,CASSPWGLSDTQYF
TRBV19,CASSWAGNSGNTIYF
TRBV6-5,CASSYPEGPNTEAFF